This T cell receptor beta chain was obtained from a study of T cells in Graves' hyperthyroidism and ophthalmopathy. RNA transcripts yielded amplified TCR beta CDR3 regions. The primer set for the first-round RT-PCR of the TCR CDR3 was HTBI. TCRdb reprocessed the multiplex PCR reads via MiXCR and lists one record per CDR3 protein. Here the sample spans 600,000 to 700,000 distinct CDR3 sequences, about 45% being singletons. Findings of the study overall: Ophthalmopathy was identified by the model a median around 5.9 months ahead of onset. In the blood, most expanded thyroid clonotypes above 0.001 appeared as well.

CDR1 and CDR2 from the germline V gene are SNHLY and FYNNEI. This CDR3 spans 15 amino acids. J was trimmed by 1 base and V by 4 bases; bases with no gene match: 5. This clonotype showed up just a few times. Its antigen is not identified. Patients with uncontrolled infections, other autoimmune diseases, pregnancy or lactation were excluded. This clonotype originated in an adult man with Graves' disease, either hyperthyroidism or ophthalmopathy (not recorded which). The sample comprised peripheral blood or thyroid tissue (not recorded which). The chain couples TRBV2 to TRBJ2-3; 7 bases agree with TRBD2. Written as DNA, the CDR3 is TGTGCCAGCAGTGCGTTCAGCGGGGGCACAGATACGCAGTATTTT. Amino acid sequence: CASSAFSGGTDTQYF.